The 25 T cell receptor beta chains in this list originate from one sample, sequenced in a study of T cell responses to AZD1222 COVID-19 vaccine. Data came from immunoSEQ multiplex PCR; TCRdb stores just in-frame clones and leaves some out. This sample has about 130,000 clones; around 84% occur once, and the top ten carry 12%. The sample consisted of peripheral blood, taken on day 0 of AZD1222 vaccination. These receptors were collected from an adult in good health.

J is TRBJ2-6 and V is TRBV9; 8 nucleotides match TRBD1. Germline values: CDR1 SGDLS, CDR2 YYNGEE. CDR3 size: 19 residues. With V trimmed by 0 bases and J by 0 bases, 8 bases remained unmatched. The CDR3 spells CASSVVDRGKYSGANVLTF. Here the CDR3 DNA reads TGTGCCAGCAGCGTAGTCGACAGGGGCAAATACTCTGGGGCCAACGTCCTGACTTTC. Drawing the rest from reference TRBV9 and TRBJ2-6, the complete variable domain is DSGVTQTPKHLITATGQRVTLRCSPRSGDLSVYWYQQSLDQGLQFLIQYYNGEERAKGNILERFSAQQFPDLHSELNLSSLELGDSALYFCASSVVDRGKYSGANVLTFGAGSRLTVL.

J is TRBJ2-2 and V is TRBV2, with D uncertain. The CDR3 is made up of 15 amino acids. Deletions cut 5 bases from V and 0 bases from J, with 10 bases between. Germline-derived CDR1 and CDR2 are SNHLY and FYNNEI. The CDR3 sequence: CASSRRMTNTGELFF. The CDR3, as DNA: TGTGCCAGCAGTCGACGGATGACGAACACCGGGGAGCTGTTTTTT.

The chain uses TRBV7-2 and TRBJ1-1, with TRBD1 matching over 7 bases. Germline CDR1 reads SGHTA; CDR2 reads FQGNSA. V was pared by 7 bases and J by 4 bases, with 9 bases of the junction left unmatched. The CDR3 sequence is 14 residues long. The CDR3, as DNA: TGTGCCAGCAACCCCGGGACAGTGTCCACTGAAGCTTTCTTT. This codes for CASNPGTVSTEAFF. The entire variable domain, with the rest obtained from reference TRBV7-2 and TRBJ1-1, is as follows: GAGVSQSPSNKVTEKGKDVELRCDPISGHTALYWYRQSLGQGLEFLIYFQGNSAPDKSGLPSDRFSAERTGGSVSTLTIQRTQQEDSAVYLCASNPGTVSTEAFFGQGTRLTVV.

This clone was recorded a few times. The rearrangement joins TRBV4-3 to TRBJ2-2; D could derive from TRBD1 or TRBD2 (6 bases each). V lost 0 bases and J 4 bases, leaving 15 bases between the germline ends. Per the germline V gene, CDR1 is LGHNA and CDR2 is YSLEER. The CDR3 has 17 amino acids. The CDR3 bases are TGCGCCAGCAGCCAAGATAGAGGGGGGCAGGCCACCGGGGAGCTGTTTTTT. Translation gives CASSQDRGGQATGELFF.

The rearrangement uses TRBV19 and TRBJ2-1; D call uncertain. The CDR3 is 11 amino acids. The ends were cut back, 3 bases at V and 14 bases at J, with 11 bases in the middle. Germline CDR1 and CDR2: LNHDA and SQIVND (reference sequence). In nucleotides, the CDR3 is TGTGCCAGTAGTATTAGCTCTTTTAAGTTCTTC. It translates to CASSISSFKFF.

The chain has TRBV4-3 and TRBJ1-2, with D possibly matching TRBD1 (5 bases). This CDR3 comprises 14 residues. CDR1 and CDR2 from the germline V gene are LGHNA and YSLEER. Trimming shortened V by 6 bases and J by 5 bases, and 16 bases separated the two germline ends. The CDR3 DNA follows: TGCGCCAGCAGTCCCGGGCAAGGACAATATGGCTACACCTTC. Amino acid sequence: CASSPGQGQYGYTF.

This clone was recorded once. The CDR3 here is CASSWDRRLLAANTGELFF. The CDR3 DNA sequence: TGCGCCAGCAGCTGGGACAGGCGACTTTTAGCGGCGAACACCGGGGAGCTGTTTTTT. The chain combines TRBV5-1 with TRBJ2-2; 8 bases fit TRBD1. Germline CDR1 reads SGHRS; CDR2 reads YFSETQ. V lost 3 bases to trimming and J lost 0 bases; unmatched junction nucleotides: 13. This CDR3 is 19 amino acids long.

The gene calls are TRBV19 and TRBJ2-1; D perhaps matches TRBD2 (7 bases). The V end lost 3 bases, the J end lost 8 bases, and 14 bases lay between the germline ends. Per the germline V gene, CDR1 is LNHDA and CDR2 is SQIVND (reference sequence). There are 14 residues in the CDR3. The CDR3 region is CASSISGGGDEQFF. CDR3 DNA: TGTGCCAGTAGTATTTCGGGGGGCGGCGATGAGCAGTTCTTC.

This rearrangement joins TRBV2 to TRBJ1-5; 9 bases map to TRBD1. V trimming: 6 bases; J trimming: 5 bases; junction bases outside the gene matches: 2. CDR1 SNHLY and CDR2 FYNNEI come from the germline V gene. This CDR3 region has 13 residues. CDR3: CASRGTGYQPQHF. The CDR3 nucleotides are TGTGCCAGCAGGGGGACAGGGTATCAGCCCCAGCATTTT. Together with reference TRBV2 and TRBJ1-5, the CDR3 gives the full variable domain: EPEVTQTPSHQVTQMGQEVILRCVPISNHLYFYWYRQILGQKVEFLVSFYNNEISEKSEIFDDQFSVERPDGSNFTLKIRSTKLEDSAMYFCASRGTGYQPQHFGDGTRLSIL.

The V call is TRBV5-4, the J call TRBJ1-1, with D unresolved. The length of the CDR3 is 15 residues. Trimming took off 4 bases at V and 0 bases at J, with 13 bases between the two ends. CDR1 is SGHNT, CDR2 YYREEE, per germline (reference sequence). CDR3 residues: CASSTVGGLNTEAFF. In nucleotides, the CDR3 is TGTGCCAGCAGCACCGTTGGCGGGCTGAACACTGAAGCTTTCTTT.

The rearrangement uses TRBV5-1 and TRBJ1-2; 9 bases match TRBD1. This CDR3 contains 15 residues. Germline CDR1 reads SGHRS; CDR2 reads YFSETQ. V shed 0 bases and J 6 bases; nucleotides not matched to a gene: 6. The DNA for the CDR3 is TGCGCCAGCAGCTTGGAAGCACAGGGGGCGGATGGCTACACCTTC. As protein: CASSLEAQGADGYTF.

This sequence joins TRBV7-9 and TRBJ2-7; D is perhaps TRBD2 (5 bases). The CDR3 is 14 amino acids. Germline CDR1 reads SEHNR; CDR2 reads FQNEAQ (reference sequence). V dropped 5 bases and J dropped 3 bases, with 14 bases sitting between them. As DNA, the CDR3 is TGTGCCAGCAGCCTAGATGGACTCAGCTACGAGCAGTACTTC. Translation gives CASSLDGLSYEQYF.

This clone was counted ten times or more. This same CDR3 is encoded by further DNA sequences in the sample. The chain recombines TRBV9 with TRBJ2-2; 7 bases are a match to TRBD1. Trimming cost V 4 bases and J 1 base; bases outside gene matches: 4. Germline CDR1 is SGDLS and CDR2 is YYNGEE. The CDR3 runs to 15 residues. CDR3 in amino acids: CASSTRQGNTGELFF. The CDR3 region has the DNA TGTGCCAGCAGCACTAGACAGGGGAACACCGGGGAGCTGTTTTTT. The full variable domain, completed using reference TRBV9 and TRBJ2-2, is DSGVTQTPKHLITATGQRVTLRCSPRSGDLSVYWYQQSLDQGLQFLIQYYNGEERAKGNILERFSAQQFPDLHSELNLSSLELGDSALYFCASSTRQGNTGELFFGEGSRLTVL.

The V gene is TRBV10-3, the J gene TRBJ1-1; D possibly corresponds to TRBD1 (6 bases). Germline lookup yields CDR1 ENHRY and CDR2 SYGVKD. V was clipped by 10 bases and J by 5 bases, with 20 bases between them. The CDR3 is 14 amino acids. For the CDR3, the DNA is TGTGCCACCAGAGACCAGGGGACGTCGACTGAAGCTTTCTTT. Translated, it gives CATRDQGTSTEAFF.

This sequence joins TRBV6-1 and TRBJ1-1; a possible D gene is TRBD1 (5 bases). Germline V gene sequence: CDR1 MNHNS, CDR2 SASEGT. Deletions cut 1 base from V and 10 bases from J, with 16 bases between. CDR3 size: 14 residues. The CDR3 protein is CASSEDREGRGAFF. The CDR3 DNA sequence: TGTGCCAGCAGTGAAGATAGGGAAGGAAGGGGAGCTTTCTTT.

This rearrangement joins TRBV19 to TRBJ1-2, with D perhaps TRBD1 (6 bases). Germline V gene lookup returns CDR1 LNHDA and CDR2 SQIVND (reference sequence). Trimming left V 3 bases short and J 13 bases short, with 12 bases between. There are 11 residues in the CDR3. The CDR3 spells CASSMGQGITF. The CDR3 nucleotides read TGTGCCAGTAGTATGGGCCAGGGGATCACCTTC.

The rearrangement links TRBV6-5 to TRBJ1-2; unclear D gene. The germline V gene encodes CDR1 MNHEY and CDR2 SVGAGI. Deletions cut 6 bases from V and 2 bases from J, with 16 bases between. The CDR3 totals 15 residues. CDR3 sequence reads: CASRAAGKGNYGYTF. For the CDR3, the DNA is TGTGCCAGCAGGGCGGCGGGGAAAGGAAACTATGGCTACACCTTC.

There are a few counts of this clone. The gene calls are TRBV5-4 and TRBJ2-7; 9 nucleotides align to TRBD1. CDR3 length: 15 residues. The ends lost 2 bases at V and 4 bases at J; junction bases unmatched: 7. Germline CDR1 SGHNT, CDR2 YYREEE (reference sequence). The CDR3 loop is CASSFKTGGVYEQYF. The CDR3 DNA follows: TGTGCCAGCAGCTTTAAAACAGGGGGCGTTTACGAGCAGTACTTC.

The rearrangement joins TRBV7-6 to TRBJ2-1; TRBD2 aligns across 10 bases. Germline trimming cut 2 bases from V and 5 bases from J; bases unmatched to any gene: 0. The germline gives CDR1 SGHVS, CDR2 FNYEAQ. CDR3 length equals 14 residues. CDR3 loop: CASSLLAGDNEQFF. The CDR3 DNA follows: TGTGCCAGCAGCTTACTAGCGGGGGACAATGAGCAGTTCTTC.

V gene TRBV10-1 combines with J gene TRBJ2-3; unclear D gene. This CDR3 is built from 14 residues. Germline V gene data show CDR1 as WNHNN and CDR2 as SYGVQD (reference sequence). V lost 2 bases, J lost 2 bases, and 8 bases lay in between. CDR3 loop: CASSERADTDTQYF. In DNA, the CDR3 is TGCGCCAGCAGTGAGCGGGCAGACACAGATACGCAGTATTTT.

This chain uses TRBV19 with TRBJ1-1; no clear D. Deletions cut 6 bases from V and 5 bases from J, with 16 bases between. CDR3 length: 14 residues. Germline V lookup: CDR1 LNHDA, CDR2 SQIVND (reference sequence). DNA for the CDR3: TGTGCCAGTAGCCCAACCTTCCGGAGGACTGAAGCTTTCTTT. It encodes CASSPTFRRTEAFF. The whole variable domain, remainder taken from reference TRBV19 and TRBJ1-1, is DGGITQSPKYLFRKEGQNVTLSCEQNLNHDAMYWYRQDPGQGLRLIYYSQIVNDFQKGDIAEGYSVSREKKESFPLTVTSAQKNPTAFYLCASSPTFRRTEAFFGQGTRLTVV.

The chain has TRBV2 and TRBJ2-3; 8 bases align to TRBD2. The CDR3 loop spans 15 amino acids. J gave up 4 bases and V 6 bases, and 9 bases lay outside the gene matches. Germline CDR1 reads SNHLY; CDR2 reads FYNNEI. The CDR3 is CASRPSGSIADTQYF. CDR3 DNA sequence: TGTGCCAGCAGACCAAGCGGGAGTATCGCAGATACGCAGTATTTT.

This chain uses TRBV10-3 with TRBJ2-1; D tentatively reads TRBD1 or TRBD2 (5 bases each). Germline CDR1 reads ENHRY; CDR2 reads SYGVKD. This CDR3 spans 13 amino acids. V was trimmed by 9 bases and J by 6 bases, leaving 15 bases between them. The CDR3 spells CAIGDDRTNEQFF. The CDR3 DNA sequence: TGTGCCATAGGGGACGACCGGACCAATGAGCAGTTCTTC.

CDR3 residues: CASSLDPGTSGYSYEQYF. The CDR3, as DNA: TGCGCCAGCAGCTTGGACCCAGGGACTAGCGGGTACTCCTACGAGCAGTACTTC. The chain employs TRBV5-1 and TRBJ2-7, with 12 bases aligning to TRBD2. The germline CDR1 and CDR2 sequences are SGHRS and YFSETQ. This CDR3 has 18 amino acids. The trim removed 0 bases at V and 0 bases at J, leaving 7 bases unmatched.

The chain has TRBV5-1 and TRBJ1-2; no definite D call. The CDR3 length is 12 residues. V was pared by 1 base and J by 5 bases, with 6 bases between. Germline CDR1 SGHRS, CDR2 YFSETQ. CDR3 protein: CASSLSGYGYTF. CDR3 nucleotides: TGCGCCAGCAGCTTGAGCGGTTATGGCTACACCTTC.